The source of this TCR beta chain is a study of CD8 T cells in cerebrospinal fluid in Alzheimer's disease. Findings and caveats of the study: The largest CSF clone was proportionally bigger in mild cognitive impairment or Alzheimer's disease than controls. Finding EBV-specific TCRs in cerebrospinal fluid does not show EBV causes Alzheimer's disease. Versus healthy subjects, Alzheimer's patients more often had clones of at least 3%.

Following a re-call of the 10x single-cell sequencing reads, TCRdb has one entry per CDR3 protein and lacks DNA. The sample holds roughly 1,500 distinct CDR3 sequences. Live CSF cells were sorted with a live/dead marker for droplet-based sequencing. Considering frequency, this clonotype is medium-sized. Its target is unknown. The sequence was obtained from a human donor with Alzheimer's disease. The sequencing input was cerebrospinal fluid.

The CDR3 is CASESVFYNEQFF. The genes are TRBV2 and TRBJ2-1. Germline assignment: CDR1 SNHLY and CDR2 FYNNEI. The CDR3 spans 13 residues.